Only a few counts were recorded for the clone carrying this TCR beta chain. The antigen is unknown. Gene names refer to mouse genes. Pooled cells of cutaneous lymph node origin were sorted on CD4, CD8alpha, NKG2D, NKG2ACE and other markers. Sequencing templates came from extracted RNA that was reverse transcribed into cDNA. Here immunoSEQ multiplex PCR was the method, and the copy in TCRdb shows in-frame clones only, minus some. The table lists approximately 280,000 clones, with no singletons. The record originates from a study of CD8+ T cells in alopecia areata. In the study overall: The authors grafted skin from approximately 6-13-month-old C3H/HeJ donors with spontaneous alopecia onto roughly 6-10-week-old female C3H/HeJ mice.

Study-wide points: An increase in clonality over normal scalp was evident in lesional scalp, especially alopecia totalis/universalis.

The sequenced sample consisted of CD4+ T cells sorted from a lymph node. The receptor was isolated from a C3H/HeJ mouse with alopecia areata. As its MHC haplotype, the strain has H2-k.

CDR3 sequence: CTCSGGLGGVDTQYF. CDR3 DNA (partial): TGCACCTGCAGTGGGGGACTCGGGGGGGTAGAC. V is TRBV1 and J is TRBJ2-5; 7 bases are shared with TRBD2. The observed sequence ends 4 residues before the CDR3 terminus, with the missing tail filled in from the germline J gene. The CDR3 totals 15 residues. Germline V gene data show CDR1 as NSQYPW and CDR2 as LRSPGD (reference sequence).